The 5 T cell receptor beta chains below were found in one sample sequenced in a study of T cell changes during pregnancy in multiple sclerosis. TCRdb keeps only in-frame clones here, not all; method: immunoSEQ multiplex PCR. Of approximately 61,000 clones in the sample, around nine tenths were seen once. The sample was peripheral blood, taken in the first trimester of pregnancy. All receptors come from a female donor in good health, enrolled as a control in a pregnancy study.

V and J are TRBV5-1 and TRBJ1-1; D might be TRBD1 (5 bases). The ends were cut back, 1 base at V and 1 base at J, with 5 bases in the middle. CDR1 and CDR2 from the germline V gene are SGHRS and YFSETQ. This CDR3 is 13 amino acids long. For the CDR3, the DNA is TGCGCCAGCAGCTTGCAGGGGAACACTGAAGCTTTCTTT. Its protein is CASSLQGNTEAFF.

This clone has just one count. The chain recombines TRBV6-4 with TRBJ2-7, with 12 bases matching TRBD2. V shed 2 bases, J shed 0 bases, and the junction held 5 bases outside the gene matches. CDR1 and CDR2 (germline): MRHNA, SNTAGT. The CDR3 consists of 17 residues. The CDR3 region has the DNA TGTGCCAGCAGTGACCTCCAACTAGCGGGGGGCTCCTACGAGCAGTACTTC. It is translated as CASSDLQLAGGSYEQYF.

V usage is TRBV19 and J usage is TRBJ2-5; 8 positions agree with TRBD1. The CDR3 sequence is 13 residues long. CDR1 is LNHDA, CDR2 SQIVND, per germline (reference sequence). J gave up 6 bases and V 6 bases, and 6 bases lay outside the gene matches. CDR3 region: CASRPGGEKTQYF. CDR3 nucleotide sequence: TGTGCCAGTAGGCCAGGGGGCGAAAAGACCCAGTACTTC.

The chain employs TRBV19 and TRBJ1-1; a possible D gene is TRBD1 (6 bases). V lost 1 base to trimming and J lost 4 bases, with 13 bases between them. The length of the CDR3 is 15 residues. The V gene's germline CDR1 is LNHDA and CDR2 SQIVND (reference sequence). CDR3 loop: CASSIGWTERTEAFF. Here the CDR3 DNA reads TGTGCCAGTAGTATAGGTTGGACAGAGCGCACTGAAGCTTTCTTT.

The genes are TRBV11-2 and TRBJ2-7; TRBD2 might be the D (6 bases). The V gene's germline CDR1 is SGHAT and CDR2 FQNNGV. The CDR3 is 17 residues long. V lost 3 bases and J lost 0, with 18 bases in between. CDR3 coding DNA: TGTGCCAGCAGCTTCCCCGGGGCTAGCGTCAGCTCCTACGAGCAGTACTTC. Amino acids: CASSFPGASVSSYEQYF.